This T cell receptor (beta chain) is from a study of blood T cell dynamics during melanoma immunotherapy. The assay was immunoSEQ multiplex PCR, and TCRdb's table has in-frame clones only and misses some. The profile shows fewer than 16,000 clones, about 84% of them singletons. Time point given: pre-treatment baseline. Disease control meant complete response, partial response or stable disease at 12 weeks. No patient had earlier systemic cancer treatment, concurrent immunosuppressants, or another active cancer. The V gene lost 0 bases and the J gene lost 4 bases, with 16 bases spanning the gap. Germline CDR1 is MGHRA and CDR2 is YSYEKL. This CDR3 region has 17 residues.

The V and J genes are TRBV4-1 and TRBJ2-1, with D perhaps given as TRBD1 or TRBD2 (6 bases each). The origin of this receptor is a human donor with melanoma. Sequencing used blood, obtained from a patient treated with checkpoint blockade. In DNA form, the CDR3 reads TGCGCCAGCAGCCAAGAGCAAGGGGGGACCCCTTACAATGAGCAGTTCTTC. It codes for CASSQEQGGTPYNEQFF.